This passage covers 6 T cell receptor beta chains from one sample sequenced in a study of cytomegalovirus exposure and HLA in healthy donors. The PCR employed 60 Vbeta primers together with 13 Jbeta primers. TCRdb's table, derived via immunoSEQ multiplex PCR, lists solely in-frame clones and lacks some. The sample holds around 160,000 clones, 60% to 80% seen once. The specimen sequenced was PBMCs. The source is a man aged 50 to 60 in good health and CMV-seropositive.

The chain uses TRBV9 and TRBJ2-5; possible D gene TRBD1, 6 bases. This CDR3 contains 14 residues. V gave up 3 bases and J gave up 3 bases, with 12 bases separating them. Germline CDR1 and CDR2: SGDLS and YYNGEE. CDR3 coding DNA: TGTGCCAGCAGCGGGGGACACCTGAAAGAGACCCAGTACTTC. Translation gives CASSGGHLKETQYF. Combining the CDR3 with reference TRBV9 and TRBJ2-5 gives the whole variable domain DSGVTQTPKHLITATGQRVTLRCSPRSGDLSVYWYQQSLDQGLQFLIQYYNGEERAKGNILERFSAQQFPDLHSELNLSSLELGDSALYFCASSGGHLKETQYFGPGTRLLVL.

This chain joins TRBV2 and TRBJ1-1; D is possibly TRBD1 (5 bases). CDR1 SNHLY and CDR2 FYNNEI come from the germline V gene. The length of the CDR3 is 15 residues. Trimming removed 2 bases from V and 1 base from J, with 11 bases in between. CDR3 in DNA: TGTGCCAGCAGTGAATCTGGGGCTAAGAACACTGAAGCTTTCTTT. Translated, it gives CASSESGAKNTEAFF.

This rearrangement joins TRBV6-6 to TRBJ2-3; TRBD2 agrees at 11 bases. After removal of 10 bases from V and 2 bases from J, the junction contained 11 bases not matched to a gene. This CDR3 has 16 amino acids. Germline lookup yields CDR1 MNHNY and CDR2 SVGAGI (reference sequence). The CDR3 spells CATLNRLAGITDTQYF. In nucleotides, the CDR3 is TGTGCCACATTAAATCGACTAGCGGGGATCACAGATACGCAGTATTTT.

The chain couples TRBV5-4 to TRBJ1-1, with D maybe TRBD1 (6 bases). Trimming took 5 bases from V and 1 from J, leaving 18 bases between them. The germline V gene has CDR1 SGHNT and CDR2 YYREEE (reference sequence). This CDR3 has 16 amino acids. The DNA of the CDR3 is TGTGCCAGCAGTACTCTTACGGGACACCGGAACACTGAAGCTTTCTTT. Translating gives CASSTLTGHRNTEAFF.

The chain couples TRBV5-6 to TRBJ1-2, with 10 nucleotides matching TRBD1. This CDR3 is built from 13 residues. V dropped 4 bases and J dropped 5; count of bases not matched to a gene: 2. Germline V gene lookup returns CDR1 SGHDT and CDR2 YYEEEE. The CDR3 DNA is TGTGCCAGCAGCGGGGACAGGGGATATGGCTACACCTTC. Translating it yields CASSGDRGYGYTF.

The chain employs TRBV2 and TRBJ2-1, with TRBD1 matching over 9 bases. V lost 7 bases and J lost 4; bases outside the gene matches: 5. The CDR3 is 14 amino acids. Germline values: CDR1 SNHLY, CDR2 FYNNEI. Written as DNA, the CDR3 is TGTGCCAGCAATCCCGGGACAGGGTACAATGAGCAGTTCTTC. This translates into CASNPGTGYNEQFF.